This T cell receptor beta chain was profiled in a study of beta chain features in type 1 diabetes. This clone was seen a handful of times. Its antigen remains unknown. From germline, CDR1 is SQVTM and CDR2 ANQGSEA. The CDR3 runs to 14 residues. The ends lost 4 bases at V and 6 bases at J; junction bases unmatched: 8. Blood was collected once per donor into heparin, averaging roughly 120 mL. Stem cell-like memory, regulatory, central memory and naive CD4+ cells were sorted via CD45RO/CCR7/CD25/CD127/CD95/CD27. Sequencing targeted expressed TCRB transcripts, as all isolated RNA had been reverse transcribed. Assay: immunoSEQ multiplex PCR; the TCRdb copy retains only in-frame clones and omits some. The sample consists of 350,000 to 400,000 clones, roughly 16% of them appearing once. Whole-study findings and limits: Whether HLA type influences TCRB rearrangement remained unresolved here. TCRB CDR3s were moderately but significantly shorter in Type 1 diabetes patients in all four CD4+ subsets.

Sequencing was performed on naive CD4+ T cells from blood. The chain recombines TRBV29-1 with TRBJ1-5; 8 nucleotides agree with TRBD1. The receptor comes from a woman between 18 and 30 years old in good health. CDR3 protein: CSVGTSGTGQPQHF. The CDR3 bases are TGCAGCGTTGGGACGTCAGGGACAGGTCAGCCCCAGCATTTT.